These T cell receptor beta chains were read from a single sample in a study of blood T cell repertoires in COVID-19. Only in-frame clones appear in the TCRdb table, and some are missing; sequencing was by immunoSEQ multiplex PCR. The sample has some 280,000 clones, about nine tenths seen once; the top ten hold 0.85% to 0.95%. Sequenced material: peripheral blood. The receptors derive from a woman aged 40-49 years who had recovered from COVID-19. Both conserved end residues are part of each CDR3. The order of the fields is CDR3 length, V gene, D gene, J gene, clone size, CDR3 protein, CDR3 DNA. D genes are given only for firm matches. A clone size is listed for some rows: how often the clone was seen (once, few, many), or a class if it is expanded.

>17|TRBV3-1/TRBV3-2|-|TRBJ2-5|-
CASSQERGTDVQETQYF
TGTGCCAGCAGCCAAGAAAGGGGAACAGATGTCCAAGAGACCCAGTACTTC
>15|TRBV5-1|TRBD1|TRBJ2-2|-
CASSLGDRGPGELFF
TGCGCCAGCAGCTTGGGGGACAGGGGGCCCGGGGAGCTGTTTTTT
>20|TRBV7-3|-|TRBJ1-6|once
CASSPQFRGHSSSYNSPLHF
TGTGCCAGCAGCCCACAATTCAGGGGCCACTCCAGCTCCTATAATTCACCCCTCCACTTT
>14|TRBV5-4|TRBD1|TRBJ2-1|-
CASSLAQGAGEQFF
TGTGCCAGCAGCTTGGCGCAGGGGGCTGGTGAGCAGTTCTTC
>16|TRBV7-9|TRBD2|TRBJ2-1|-
CASSSWGTSGSNEQFF
TGTGCCAGCAGCTCCTGGGGGACTAGCGGGTCCAATGAGCAGTTCTTC
>15|TRBV9|TRBD2|TRBJ2-2|-
CASSVGTTNTGELFF
TGTGCCAGCAGCGTCGGGACTACGAACACCGGGGAGCTGTTTTTT
>15|TRBV5-1|TRBD1|TRBJ1-2|-
CASQDPPGQGGGYTF
TGCGCCAGCCAAGACCCCCCCGGACAGGGAGGTGGCTACACCTTC
>15|TRBV5-8|-|TRBJ1-1|few
CASRETASMNTEAFF
TGTGCCAGTCGAGAGACAGCCAGCATGAACACTGAAGCTTTCTTT
>13|TRBV24-1|-|TRBJ2-7|-
CATSDFRGNEQYF
TGTGCCACCAGTGATTTCCGGGGGAACGAGCAGTACTTC
>15|TRBV3-1/TRBV3-2|TRBD2|TRBJ2-1|-
CASSQVAGDYNEQFF
TGTGCCAGCAGCCAAGTGGCGGGAGACTACAATGAGCAGTTCTTC
>15|TRBV3-1/TRBV3-2|TRBD2|TRBJ2-1|-
CASSQAGTSGNEQFF
TGTGCCAGCAGCCAAGCTGGGACTAGCGGGAATGAGCAGTTCTTC
>12|TRBV28|-|TRBJ1-2|-
CASSLQNYGYTF
TGTGCCAGCAGTTTGCAGAACTATGGCTACACCTTC
>16|TRBV19|TRBD1|TRBJ1-1|-
CASTNKGGTGATEAFF
TGTGCCAGTACCAATAAGGGGGGGACAGGGGCCACTGAAGCTTTCTTT
>12|TRBV2|TRBD1|TRBJ1-2|-
CASRDRAGGYTF
TGTGCCAGCAGGGACAGGGCGGGTGGCTACACCTTC
>16|TRBV6-6|TRBD2|TRBJ2-1|-
CASSAPGLADYNEQFF
TGTGCCAGCAGCGCCCCTGGACTAGCGGACTACAATGAGCAGTTCTTC
>13|TRBV19|TRBD1|TRBJ2-7|-
CASSIDRASEQYF
TGTGCCAGTAGTATCGACAGGGCTTCCGAGCAGTACTTC
>15|TRBV5-6|TRBD2|TRBJ2-7|once
CASSLVGTSTYEQYF
TGTGCCAGCAGCTTGGTGGGGACTAGCACCTACGAGCAGTACTTC
>15|TRBV18|TRBD1|TRBJ2-5|-
CASSPLTGGGETQYF
TGTGCCAGCTCACCACTGACAGGGGGCGGAGAGACCCAGTACTTC
>17|TRBV3-1/TRBV3-2|-|TRBJ1-1|-
CASSQEGQMGMNTEAFF
TGTGCCAGCAGCCAAGAGGGACAAATGGGGATGAACACTGAAGCTTTCTTT
>12|TRBV7-9|-|TRBJ1-5|few
CASSRVDQPQHF
TGTGCCAGCAGCCGGGTGGATCAGCCCCAGCATTTT
>14|TRBV9|TRBD2|TRBJ2-7|-
CASSLGREMYEQYF
TGTGCCAGCAGCCTAGGGCGGGAGATGTACGAGCAGTACTTC
>14|TRBV30|TRBD1|TRBJ1-1|-
CAWDRGQRDTEAFF
TGTGCCTGGGACAGGGGGCAACGGGACACTGAAGCTTTCTTT
>19|TRBV3-1/TRBV3-2|TRBD2|TRBJ2-1|-
CASSQGGLAGVRWGDEQFF
TGTGCCAGCAGCCAAGGGGGACTAGCGGGAGTTCGTTGGGGCGATGAGCAGTTCTTC
>14|TRBV7-9|TRBD1|TRBJ2-2|few
CASSTGVTAGELFF
TGTGCCAGCAGCACAGGGGTGACGGCCGGGGAGCTGTTTTTT
>12|TRBV12-3/TRBV12-4|-|TRBJ2-7|-
CASRAGAGGQYF
TGTGCCAGCAGGGCGGGGGCCGGTGGGCAGTACTTC
>16|TRBV6-4|TRBD1|TRBJ2-7|-
CASSDPPGTAPYEQYF
TGTGCCAGCAGTGACCCCCCAGGGACAGCCCCCTACGAGCAGTACTTC
>13|TRBV19|TRBD1|TRBJ2-1|once
CASSRTGDNEQFF
TGTGCCAGTAGTCGGACAGGTGACAATGAGCAGTTCTTC
>14|TRBV18|-|TRBJ2-7|-
CASSPPPGSHEQYF
TGTGCCAGCTCACCACCTCCAGGGTCCCACGAGCAGTACTTC
>16|TRBV9|TRBD1|TRBJ1-3|-
CASSGTGGVSGNTIYF
TGTGCCAGCAGCGGTACAGGGGGAGTAAGTGGAAACACCATATATTTT
>16|TRBV5-4|-|TRBJ1-1|-
CASSFSGGSLVTEAFF
TGTGCCAGCAGCTTCTCGGGGGGGTCTTTGGTCACTGAAGCTTTCTTT
>14|TRBV5-1|TRBD1|TRBJ1-4|-
CASSQQGSNEKLFF
TGCGCCAGCAGCCAACAGGGGTCTAATGAAAAACTGTTTTTT
>15|TRBV5-6|TRBD2|TRBJ2-1|-
CASSLSLAGRNEQFF
TGTGCCAGCAGCTTGTCACTAGCGGGAAGGAATGAGCAGTTCTTC
>14|TRBV11-1|-|TRBJ2-3|-
CASRPGGSKDTQYF
TGTGCCAGCCGGCCTGGCGGTAGCAAAGATACGCAGTATTTT
>14|TRBV7-9|-|TRBJ1-4|-
CASSLSGGGEKLFF
TGTGCCAGCAGCTTGTCGGGGGGCGGTGAAAAACTGTTTTTT
>16|TRBV5-1|TRBD1|TRBJ2-2|few
CASSLGRGTLTGELFF
TGCGCCAGCAGCTTGGGCAGGGGGACATTGACCGGGGAGCTGTTTTTT
>15|TRBV6-5|-|TRBJ1-1|-
CASRFQGVVNTEAFF
TGTGCCAGCAGATTCCAGGGTGTAGTGAACACTGAAGCTTTCTTT
>15|TRBV7-2|-|TRBJ1-3|-
CASSLSWGAGNTIYF
TGTGCCAGCAGCTTATCCTGGGGAGCTGGAAACACCATATATTTT
>15|TRBV24-1|TRBD1|TRBJ2-3|-
CATSEDRMSTDTQYF
TGTGCCACCAGTGAGGACAGGATGAGCACAGATACGCAGTATTTT
>12|TRBV6-6|-|TRBJ1-1|-
CASNKDRSEAFF
TGTGCCAGCAACAAAGACAGGTCTGAAGCTTTCTTT
>15|TRBV19|TRBD2|TRBJ2-1|-
CASSYSGRSNNEQFF
TGTGCCAGTAGTTACAGCGGGAGGTCCAACAATGAGCAGTTCTTC
>17|TRBV9|TRBD1|TRBJ2-5|-
CASSPNQGAGHVETQYF
TGTGCCAGCAGCCCCAATCAGGGGGCAGGCCATGTGGAGACCCAGTACTTC
>14|TRBV19|-|TRBJ1-2|-
CASSTPTESYGYTF
TGTGCCAGTAGTACCCCCACAGAGTCCTATGGCTACACCTTC
>13|TRBV10-3|-|TRBJ2-7|-
CAIRAGVPYEQYF
TGTGCCATCCGGGCAGGGGTCCCCTACGAGCAGTACTTC
>17|TRBV7-2|TRBD2|TRBJ2-2|-
CASRRRGLAGFTGELFF
TGTGCCAGCAGGCGCCGCGGACTAGCGGGATTCACCGGGGAGCTGTTTTTT
>15|TRBV5-5|TRBD1|TRBJ1-2|-
CASSFSGTGISGYTF
TGTGCCAGCAGCTTCTCCGGGACAGGGATATCTGGCTACACCTTC
>16|TRBV5-8|TRBD1|TRBJ2-1|-
CASSRVGTGGYNEQFF
TGTGCCAGCAGCCGAGTAGGGACAGGGGGATACAATGAGCAGTTCTTC
>14|TRBV21-1|-|TRBJ2-5|-
CASRGEGAPWTQYF
TGTGCCAGCAGAGGGGAAGGGGCCCCCTGGACCCAGTACTTC
>14|TRBV5-1|-|TRBJ1-1|-
CASSLPSVNTEAFF
TGCGCCAGCAGCTTACCCAGCGTGAACACTGAAGCTTTCTTT